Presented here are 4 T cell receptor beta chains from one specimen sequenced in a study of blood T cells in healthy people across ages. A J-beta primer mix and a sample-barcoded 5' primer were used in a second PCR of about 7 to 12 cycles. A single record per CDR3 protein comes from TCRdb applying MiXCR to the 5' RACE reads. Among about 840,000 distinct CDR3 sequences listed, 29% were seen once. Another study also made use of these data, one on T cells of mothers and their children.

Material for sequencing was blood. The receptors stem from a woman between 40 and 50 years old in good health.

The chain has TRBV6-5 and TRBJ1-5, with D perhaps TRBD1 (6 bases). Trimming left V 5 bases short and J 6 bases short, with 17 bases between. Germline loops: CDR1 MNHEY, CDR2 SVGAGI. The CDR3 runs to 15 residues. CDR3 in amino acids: CASSPSGQGSQPQHF. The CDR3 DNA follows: TGTGCCAGCAGTCCCAGCGGGCAGGGGAGTCAGCCCCAGCATTTT.

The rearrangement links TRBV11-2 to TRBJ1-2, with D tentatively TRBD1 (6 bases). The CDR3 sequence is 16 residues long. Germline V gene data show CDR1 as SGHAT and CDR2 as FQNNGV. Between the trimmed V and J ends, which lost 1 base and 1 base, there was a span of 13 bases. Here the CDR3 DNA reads TGTGCCAGCAGCTTAGTAGACAGGCCGCTTAACTATGGCTACACCTTC. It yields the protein CASSLVDRPLNYGYTF.

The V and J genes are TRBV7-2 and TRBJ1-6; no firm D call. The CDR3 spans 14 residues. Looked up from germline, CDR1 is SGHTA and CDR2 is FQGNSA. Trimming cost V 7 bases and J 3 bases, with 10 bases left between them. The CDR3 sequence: CASMPRIYNSPLHF. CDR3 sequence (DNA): TGTGCCAGCATGCCCAGAATCTATAATTCACCCCTCCACTTT.

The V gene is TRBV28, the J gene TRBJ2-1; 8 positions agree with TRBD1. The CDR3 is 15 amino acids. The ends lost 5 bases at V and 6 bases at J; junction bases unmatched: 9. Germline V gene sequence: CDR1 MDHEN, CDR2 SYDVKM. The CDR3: CASSLFQGAPNEQFF. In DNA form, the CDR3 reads TGTGCCAGCAGTCTCTTCCAGGGGGCCCCCAATGAGCAGTTCTTC.